What follows are 6 T cell receptor beta chains derived from one specimen sequenced in a study of identical twins (dated by TCRdb to between 2015 and 2016). The protocol used for the library was 5' RACE. For sequencing, an Illumina HiSeq 2000 was employed. Clones were called with MiXCR by TCRdb after fastp trimmed the public reads at Q25, and only in-frame beta chains were retained. Rows matching on CDR3 protein sequence are summarized as one entry with the most common DNA and genes. Present in this sample are about 240,000 distinct CDR3 sequences, about 11% of which were seen just once. Of the sample, more than 8.5% is held by the ten largest clones. Source material: memory T cells sorted from blood. The meaning of the sample's cell subset or site label: CD45RO+ enriched T cells. All receptors come from a man aged 50-59 years in good health.

This clonotype was counted many times. This sequence joins TRBV7-6 and TRBJ1-1; D gene unclear. Germline-derived CDR1 and CDR2 are SGHVS and FNYEAQ. Trimming cost V 4 bases and J 0 bases, with 15 bases left between them. The CDR3 totals 16 residues. The CDR3 sequence: CASSSRSGILNTEAFF. The CDR3 bases are TGTGCCAGCAGCTCCCGGTCCGGAATATTGAACACTGAAGCTTTCTTT.

This clonotype was detected only a few times. This chain links TRBV12-3 or TRBV12-4 with TRBJ1-1; D is unclear. Between the trimmed V and J ends, which lost 3 bases and 0 bases, there was a span of 8 bases. The CDR3 totals 14 residues. The CDR3 nucleotides read TGTGCCAGCAGTTTGCAGGACGTGAACACTGAAGCTTTCTTT. Protein sequence: CASSLQDVNTEAFF.

This sequence joins TRBV20-1 and TRBJ2-3; D is unclear. CDR3 size: 12 residues. V dropped 6 bases and J dropped 1 base, with 8 bases sitting between them. Per germline, CDR1 DFQATT and CDR2 SNEGSKA (reference sequence). CDR3 in amino acids: CSAPTRTDTQYF. CDR3 coding DNA: TGCAGTGCCCCGACCCGCACAGATACGCAGTATTTT.

This clonotype was seen only a few times. The chain is built from TRBV20-1 and TRBJ1-2; 7 positions agree with TRBD1. CDR3 length: 13 amino acids. Germline trimming cut 5 bases from V and 3 bases from J; bases unmatched to any gene: 6. Looked up from germline, CDR1 is DFQATT and CDR2 is SNEGSKA (reference sequence). Here the CDR3 DNA reads TGCAGTGCTGTACAGGGGATTGACTATGGCTACACCTTC. It is translated as CSAVQGIDYGYTF.

This clonotype was recorded many times. V and J are TRBV6-1 and TRBJ1-6; no reliable D call. Trimming stripped 6 bases from V and 10 bases from J, with 13 bases between. Germline CDR1 and CDR2: MNHNS and SASEGT. The CDR3 totals 13 residues. The CDR3 nucleotides are TGTGCCAGCAGCCGACAAGGCGAATCACCCCTCCACTTT. The encoded protein is CASSRQGESPLHF.

The CDR3 loop is CASTPGGHGTDTQYF. The CDR3 DNA is TGTGCCAGCACGCCGGGGGGGCACGGCACAGATACGCAGTATTTT. The chain has TRBV12-3 or TRBV12-4 and TRBJ2-3; 8 nucleotides align to TRBD2. V lost 7 bases to trimming and J lost 1 base; unmatched junction nucleotides: 7. The CDR3 has 15 amino acids.